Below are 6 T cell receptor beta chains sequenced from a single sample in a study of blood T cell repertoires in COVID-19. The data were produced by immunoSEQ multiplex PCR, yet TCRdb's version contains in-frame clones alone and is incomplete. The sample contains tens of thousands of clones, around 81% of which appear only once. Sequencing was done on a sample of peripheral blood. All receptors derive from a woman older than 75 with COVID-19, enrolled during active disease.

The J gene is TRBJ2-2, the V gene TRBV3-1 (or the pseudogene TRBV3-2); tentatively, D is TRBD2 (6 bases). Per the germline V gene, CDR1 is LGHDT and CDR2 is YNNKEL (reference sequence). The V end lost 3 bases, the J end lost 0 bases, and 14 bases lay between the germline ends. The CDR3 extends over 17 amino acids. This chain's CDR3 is CASSQGVGGANTGELFF. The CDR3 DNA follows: TGTGCCAGCAGCCAGGGGGTCGGCGGGGCGAACACCGGGGAGCTGTTTTTT.

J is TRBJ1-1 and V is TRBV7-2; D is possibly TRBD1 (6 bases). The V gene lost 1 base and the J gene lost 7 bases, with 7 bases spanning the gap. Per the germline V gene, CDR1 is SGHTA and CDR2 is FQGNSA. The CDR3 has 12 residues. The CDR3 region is CASSLGGLEAFF. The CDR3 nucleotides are TGTGCCAGCAGCTTAGGGGGGCTTGAAGCTTTCTTT.

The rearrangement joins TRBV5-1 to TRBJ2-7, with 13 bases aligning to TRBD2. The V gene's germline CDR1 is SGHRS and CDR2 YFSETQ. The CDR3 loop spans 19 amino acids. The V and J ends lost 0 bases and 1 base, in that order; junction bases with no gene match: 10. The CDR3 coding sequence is TGCGCCAGCAGCTTGGTCTTCGGACTAGCGGGAGTGGGTTCCTACGAGCAGTACTTC. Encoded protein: CASSLVFGLAGVGSYEQYF.

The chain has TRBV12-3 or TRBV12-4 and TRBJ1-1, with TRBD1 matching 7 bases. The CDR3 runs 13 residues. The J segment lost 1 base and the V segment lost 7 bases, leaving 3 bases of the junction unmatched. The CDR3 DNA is TGTGCCAGCATAAGGACAGGGAACACTGAAGCTTTCTTT. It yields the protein CASIRTGNTEAFF.

The CDR3 region is CASSLTRGVLFTGELFF. The CDR3 coding sequence is TGTGCCAGCAGCTTAACCAGGGGGGTTCTTTTCACCGGGGAGCTGTTTTTT. V usage is TRBV5-4 and J usage is TRBJ2-2, with D perhaps TRBD1 (7 bases). The V end was cut by 2 bases, the J end by 4 bases, with 18 bases between. CDR3 size: 17 residues. CDR1 and CDR2 (germline): SGHNT, YYREEE (reference sequence).

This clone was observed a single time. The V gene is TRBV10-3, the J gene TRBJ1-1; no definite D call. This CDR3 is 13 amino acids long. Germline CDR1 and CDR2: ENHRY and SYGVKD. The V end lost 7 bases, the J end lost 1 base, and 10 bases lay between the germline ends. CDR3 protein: CAIKRWGNTEAFF. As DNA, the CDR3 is TGTGCCATCAAGCGGTGGGGGAACACTGAAGCTTTCTTT.